The 15 T cell receptor beta chains presented below share a single source sample, sequenced in a study of control samples from healthy donors and cancer patients (dated by TCRdb to the early 2020s). The library was produced with the immunoSEQ multiplex PCR assay. In its TCRdb copy, this immuneACCESS table keeps in-frame sequences only and misses some clones. Where compared with another copy, unresolved V genes explain less than half of these, and the others have no known cause. The sample table shows about 160,000 clones, and roughly 95% are seen once. The ten top clones hold 1% of the sample. The specimen was blood. The receptors were sampled from a woman aged 25-40 years in good health.

The J gene is TRBJ1-2, the V gene TRBV29-1; the D is unclear. The CDR3 covers 14 residues. The V gene lost 5 bases and the J gene lost 7 bases, with 20 bases spanning the gap. Germline V gives CDR1 SQVTM, CDR2 ANQGSEA. CDR3 DNA sequence: TGCAGCGTTAGGACCAGGCAAGTTGGGAGTGGCTACACCTTC. Protein: CSVRTRQVGSGYTF.

The chain uses TRBV7-8 and TRBJ2-7; D might be TRBD1 (6 bases). V was cut by 5 bases and J by 3 bases, with 17 bases left in between. The length of the CDR3 is 15 residues. Germline lookup yields CDR1 SGHVS and CDR2 FQNEAQ. The CDR3, as DNA: TGTGCCAGCAGCCTAATCCGGGACAAATTCTACGAGCAGTACTTC. Residues: CASSLIRDKFYEQYF.

The gene calls are TRBV19 and TRBJ2-2, with 9 bases that match TRBD1. Trimming removed 5 bases from V and 4 bases from J; junction bases left unmatched: 8. CDR3 length equals 16 residues. CDR1 is LNHDA and CDR2 is SQIVND in the germline V gene (reference sequence). CDR3 DNA sequence: TGTGCCAGTAGTTCCCGACAGGGGGTCGCCACCGGGGAGCTGTTTTTT. Protein: CASSSRQGVATGELFF.

The V and J genes are TRBV10-3 and TRBJ1-5, with unresolved D. Germline V CDR1 and CDR2: ENHRY, SYGVKD. Trimming cost V 8 bases and J 2 bases, with 7 bases left between them. The CDR3 is 12 amino acids. CDR3 nucleotide sequence: TGTGCCATCGCAGGTGGCAATCAGCCCCAGCATTTT. This codes for CAIAGGNQPQHF.

The CDR3 is CASSPLPAGTVIPGANVLTF. In DNA form, the CDR3 reads TGTGCCAGCTCACCTCTCCCCGCCGGGACGGTCATACCGGGGGCCAACGTCCTGACTTTC. This chain joins TRBV18 and TRBJ2-6; TRBD1 or TRBD2 may be the D gene (5 bases each). This CDR3 has 20 residues. The germline V gene encodes CDR1 KGHSH and CDR2 LQKENI. Trimming removed 3 bases at V and 4 bases at J, with 25 bases between.

This clone was recorded once. The J gene is TRBJ2-1, the V gene TRBV2; D not resolved. Per the germline V gene, CDR1 is SNHLY and CDR2 is FYNNEI. This CDR3 comprises 12 residues. The germline V and J ends were trimmed by 7 bases and 6 bases, with 10 bases remaining between them. As DNA, the CDR3 is TGTGCCAGCATCCCATGGGGCAATGAGCAGTTCTTC. Protein sequence: CASIPWGNEQFF.

The gene calls are TRBV28 and TRBJ2-7; no definite D call. The CDR3 sequence is 14 residues long. Deletions cut 6 bases from V and 3 bases from J, with 15 bases between. Germline values: CDR1 MDHEN, CDR2 SYDVKM. The chain's CDR3 is CASRETGQIYEQYF. The CDR3 region has the DNA TGTGCCAGCAGGGAAACGGGCCAAATCTACGAGCAGTACTTC.

This chain connects TRBV2 to TRBJ1-6, with a weak D call TRBD1 (5 bases). Trimming took 0 bases from V and 8 from J, leaving 8 bases between them. The CDR3 consists of 14 residues. Germline V lookup: CDR1 SNHLY, CDR2 FYNNEI. CDR3 DNA: TGTGCCAGCAGTGAAGCGGGGGGATATTCACCCCTCCACTTT. Protein sequence: CASSEAGGYSPLHF.

This chain uses TRBV10-3 with TRBJ1-1, with a tentative D call TRBD1 (6 bases). The germline V gene has CDR1 ENHRY and CDR2 SYGVKD. The CDR3 has 13 amino acids. The V end lost 3 bases, the J end lost 4 bases, and 9 bases lay between the germline ends. CDR3 sequence (DNA): TGTGCCATCAGTGAAGGGGGTTCCACTGAAGCTTTCTTT. Its protein product is CAISEGGSTEAFF.

V and J are TRBV18 and TRBJ2-2; D unresolved. The CDR3 has 15 residues. Germline V gene lookup returns CDR1 KGHSH and CDR2 LQKENI. The V end was cut by 4 bases, the J end by 4 bases, with 13 bases between. CDR3 loop: CASSRPGGSTGELFF. CDR3 nucleotides: TGTGCCAGCTCACGACCGGGTGGAAGCACCGGGGAGCTGTTTTTT.

The V and J genes are TRBV6-5 and TRBJ1-2; D perhaps matches TRBD1 (6 bases). V shed 2 bases and J shed 7 bases, with 11 bases lying between them. CDR1 and CDR2 (germline): MNHEY, SVGAGI. CDR3 size: 13 residues. CDR3 residues: CASSYNGGAGYTF. In DNA form, the CDR3 reads TGTGCCAGCAGTTACAACGGGGGGGCTGGCTACACCTTC.

Remarks on this clone: Germline is not matched at one junction end, which may reflect a read error. The V and J genes are TRBV5-6 and TRBJ2-1; D uncertain. The CDR3 runs 16 residues. The germline V gene encodes CDR1 SGHDT and CDR2 YYEEEE. CDR3 region: CASNLVGYNRVGEQFF. The CDR3 DNA is TGTGCCAGCAACTTGGTAGGTTACAATAGGGTTGGTGAGCAGTTCTTC.

The chain's CDR3 is CASSPSSGVSSYNEQFF. The CDR3, as DNA: TGTGCCAGCAGCCCCTCTAGCGGGGTGAGCTCCTACAATGAGCAGTTCTTC. The gene calls are TRBV5-4 and TRBJ2-1, with 9 bases fitting TRBD2. The V segment lost 4 bases and the J segment 0 bases; nucleotides outside the gene matches: 8. Per the germline V gene, CDR1 is SGHNT and CDR2 is YYREEE (reference sequence). The CDR3 runs to 17 residues.

V gene TRBV30 combines with J gene TRBJ2-7; perhaps TRBD1 as D (6 bases). With 4 bases removed from V and 7 bases from J, the gap between germline ends came to 23 bases. Germline V gene sequence: CDR1 GTSNPN, CDR2 SVGIG (reference sequence). There are 15 residues in the CDR3. The CDR3 protein is CAWTRLGQLKGEQYF. In DNA form, the CDR3 reads TGTGCCTGGACGAGGCTCGGACAGTTAAAGGGGGAGCAGTACTTC.

V is TRBV4-2 and J is TRBJ1-2; D unclear. The CDR3 has 17 residues. V was clipped by 0 bases and J by 2 bases, with 16 bases between them. CDR1 and CDR2 from the germline V gene are LGHNA and YNFKEQ. The CDR3 reads CASSQDRWSGNNYGYTF. The DNA of the CDR3 is TGTGCCAGCAGCCAAGATAGATGGTCGGGGAACAACTATGGCTACACCTTC.